A single TCR beta chain is shown here with its context. What it binds is not known. The sample originates from a study of OX40 agonist ivuxolimab in advanced cancers. For the study at large: Intravenous ivuxolimab was administered to patients every 2 weeks at 0.01 to 10 mg/kg. Hepatocellular carcinoma, melanoma, renal cell or head and neck cancer was diagnosed in the dose-escalation patients. Study-level points and caveats: On average, a greater number of expanded clones characterised CD8+ T cells relative to CD4+. CD4+ and CD8+ T cells in blood underwent clonal expansion by week 6 at 0.1 to 3.0 mg/kg.

Profiling relied on immunoSEQ multiplex PCR, and the TCRdb table lists in-frame clones only, not all of them. The data hold some 73,000 clones, with approximately 86% observed a single time. Deletions cut 4 bases from V and 2 bases from J, with 6 bases between. Germline V gene data show CDR1 as SNHLY and CDR2 as FYNNEI. This CDR3 has 12 amino acids. This TCR was recovered from an adult with an advanced solid tumor such as melanoma, head and neck, liver or kidney cancer. V usage is TRBV2 and J usage is TRBJ2-7; unclear D gene. Material: CD4+ or CD8+ T cells sorted from blood, obtained in a trial of the OX40 agonist ivuxolimab. The CDR3 bases are TGTGCCAGCAGTGGGCTTGCCTACGAGCAGTACTTC. Its protein is CASSGLAYEQYF. Complete variable domain (other parts from reference TRBV2 and TRBJ2-7): EPEVTQTPSHQVTQMGQEVILRCVPISNHLYFYWYRQILGQKVEFLVSFYNNEISEKSEIFDDQFSVERPDGSNFTLKIRSTKLEDSAMYFCASSGLAYEQYFGPGTRLTVT.